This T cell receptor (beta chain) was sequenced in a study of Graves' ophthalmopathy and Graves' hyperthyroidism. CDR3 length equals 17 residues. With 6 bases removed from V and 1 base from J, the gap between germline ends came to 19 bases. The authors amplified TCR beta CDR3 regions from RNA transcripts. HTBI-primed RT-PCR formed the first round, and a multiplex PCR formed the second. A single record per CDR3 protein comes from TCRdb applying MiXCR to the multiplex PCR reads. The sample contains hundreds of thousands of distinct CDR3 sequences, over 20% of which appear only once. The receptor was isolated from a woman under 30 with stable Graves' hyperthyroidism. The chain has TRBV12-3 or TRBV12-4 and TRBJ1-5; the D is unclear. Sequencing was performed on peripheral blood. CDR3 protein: CASSPIPGGVSNQPQHF. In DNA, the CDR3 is TGTGCCAGCAGCCCGATACCAGGAGGCGTCAGCAATCAGCCCCAGCATTTT.